The rows below give T cell receptor beta chains drawn from one sample of a study of human T cells and chemical hapten exposure. TCRdb redid the calling of the RACE reads with MiXCR, one entry per CDR3 protein. The table has 130,000 or so distinct CDR3 sequences, approximately 10% seen once. The sample was whole blood. The receptors derive from a male donor in good health. Some clones in this sample may be carry-over from other donors' samples. Both conserved end residues are part of each CDR3. The order of the fields is CDR3 protein, CDR3 DNA, D gene, clone size, J gene, V gene, CDR3 length. D genes are given only for firm matches. The size field is filled for only some rows; it gives once, few, many or a size class.

CDR3aa: CSARIPTSGTDEQYF; CDR3nt: TGCAGTGCTAGGATCCCGACTAGCGGGACCGACGAGCAGTACTTC; d_gene: TRBD2; abundance: few; j_gene: TRBJ2-7; v_gene: TRBV20-1; len: 15
CDR3aa: CASSFGDRAYNEQFF; CDR3nt: TGTGCCAGCAGTTTCGGGGACAGGGCCTACAATGAGCAGTTCTTC; d_gene: TRBD1; abundance: many; j_gene: TRBJ2-1; v_gene: TRBV28; len: 15
CDR3aa: CSVARDTSSGNTIYF; CDR3nt: TGCAGCGTGGCTCGGGACACGAGCTCTGGAAACACCATATATTTT; d_gene: NA; abundance: few; j_gene: TRBJ1-3; v_gene: TRBV29-1; len: 15
CDR3aa: CASSGTRELAGVEQYF; CDR3nt: TGCGCCAGCAGCGGCACTCGGGAACTAGCGGGAGTCGAGCAGTACTTC; d_gene: TRBD2; abundance: many; j_gene: TRBJ2-7; v_gene: TRBV10-2; len: 16
CDR3aa: CATSRGDRDEQYF; CDR3nt: TGTGCCACCAGCAGAGGGGACAGGGACGAGCAGTACTTC; d_gene: TRBD1; abundance: NA; j_gene: TRBJ2-7; v_gene: TRBV15; len: 13
CDR3aa: CASGFTGTDTQYF; CDR3nt: TGTGCTAGTGGTTTTACAGGGACAGATACGCAGTATTTT; d_gene: NA; abundance: few; j_gene: TRBJ2-3; v_gene: TRBV12-5; len: 13
CDR3aa: CASSSDRQAWGNQPQHF; CDR3nt: TGTGCCAGCAGTTCCGACCGACAGGCCTGGGGGAATCAGCCCCAGCATTTT; d_gene: NA; abundance: NA; j_gene: TRBJ1-5; v_gene: TRBV6-5; len: 17
CDR3aa: CAIRPPGKQETQYF; CDR3nt: TGTGCCATCAGGCCCCCCGGAAAACAAGAGACCCAGTACTTC; d_gene: NA; abundance: few; j_gene: TRBJ2-5; v_gene: TRBV10-3; len: 14
CDR3aa: CSAKAGTHSYNEQFF; CDR3nt: TGCAGTGCGAAGGCCGGGACCCACTCCTACAATGAGCAGTTCTTC; d_gene: NA; abundance: many; j_gene: TRBJ2-1; v_gene: TRBV20-1; len: 15
CDR3aa: CASSSRGIQPQHF; CDR3nt: TGTGCCAGCAGTTCGAGGGGGATTCAGCCCCAGCATTTT; d_gene: NA; abundance: few; j_gene: TRBJ1-5; v_gene: TRBV6-2/TRBV6-3; len: 13
CDR3aa: CASRHRTPQGTDQPQHF; CDR3nt: TGTGCCAGCAGACATCGGACCCCCCAAGGGACCGATCAGCCCCAGCATTTT; d_gene: NA; abundance: NA; j_gene: TRBJ1-5; v_gene: TRBV7-9; len: 17
CDR3aa: CASNFMGQGAGYGYTF; CDR3nt: TGTGCCAGCAACTTTATGGGACAGGGGGCCGGCTATGGCTACACCTTC; d_gene: TRBD1; abundance: few; j_gene: TRBJ1-2; v_gene: TRBV6-2/TRBV6-3; len: 16
CDR3aa: CASSEGGGFADTQYF; CDR3nt: TGCGCCAGCAGTGAGGGGGGGGGGTTTGCAGATACGCAGTATTTT; d_gene: TRBD2; abundance: many; j_gene: TRBJ2-3; v_gene: TRBV10-1; len: 15
CDR3aa: CASNPGPSKAFF; CDR3nt: TGTGCCAGCAACCCGGGACCGTCTAAAGCTTTCTTT; d_gene: NA; abundance: few; j_gene: TRBJ1-1; v_gene: TRBV2; len: 12
CDR3aa: CASSIRRHYNEQFF; CDR3nt: TGTGCCAGTAGTATCCGGCGGCACTACAATGAGCAGTTCTTC; d_gene: NA; abundance: NA; j_gene: TRBJ2-1; v_gene: TRBV19; len: 14
CDR3aa: CASSFGLAELYEQYF; CDR3nt: TGTGCCAGCAGCTTCGGACTAGCGGAGCTCTACGAGCAGTACTTC; d_gene: TRBD2; abundance: NA; j_gene: TRBJ2-7; v_gene: TRBV27; len: 15
CDR3aa: CASSLGRAGEQFF; CDR3nt: TGCGCCAGCAGCTTGGGCCGGGCTGGTGAGCAGTTCTTC; d_gene: NA; abundance: few; j_gene: TRBJ2-1; v_gene: TRBV5-1; len: 13
CDR3aa: CASSWLGQETQYF; CDR3nt: TGTGCCAGCAGTTGGCTCGGCCAAGAGACCCAGTACTTC; d_gene: NA; abundance: many; j_gene: TRBJ2-5; v_gene: TRBV27; len: 13
CDR3aa: CASSRGLADAYEQYF; CDR3nt: TGCGCCAGCAGCCGAGGACTAGCGGATGCCTACGAGCAGTACTTC; d_gene: TRBD2; abundance: few; j_gene: TRBJ2-7; v_gene: TRBV5-1; len: 15
CDR3aa: CASSEGTGGPGDTQYF; CDR3nt: TGTGCCAGCAGTGAAGGAACGGGGGGACCAGGAGATACGCAGTATTTT; d_gene: TRBD2; abundance: NA; j_gene: TRBJ2-3; v_gene: TRBV2; len: 16
CDR3aa: CASSQVSFSGGHEQYF; CDR3nt: TGTGCCAGCAGCCAAGTATCGTTTTCAGGGGGCCACGAGCAGTACTTC; d_gene: TRBD1; abundance: NA; j_gene: TRBJ2-7; v_gene: TRBV4-2; len: 16
CDR3aa: CAISLTGSDQPQHF; CDR3nt: TGTGCCATCAGTCTAACAGGGAGCGATCAGCCCCAGCATTTT; d_gene: NA; abundance: many; j_gene: TRBJ1-5; v_gene: TRBV10-3; len: 14
CDR3aa: CASSEAGGSTDTQYF; CDR3nt: TGTGCCAGCAGTGAAGCGGGAGGTAGCACAGATACGCAGTATTTT; d_gene: TRBD2; abundance: medium-sized; j_gene: TRBJ2-3; v_gene: TRBV6-4; len: 15
CDR3aa: CASSRTGSDTEAFF; CDR3nt: TGTGCCAGCAGTCGTACAGGGTCGGACACTGAAGCTTTCTTT; d_gene: NA; abundance: NA; j_gene: TRBJ1-1; v_gene: TRBV6-1; len: 14
CDR3aa: CASSFRGGPQETQYF; CDR3nt: TGCGCCAGCAGCTTTCGTGGGGGACCTCAAGAGACCCAGTACTTC; d_gene: NA; abundance: many; j_gene: TRBJ2-5; v_gene: TRBV5-1; len: 15
CDR3aa: CASSWTSAGAYNSPLHF; CDR3nt: TGTGCCAGCAGTTGGACCTCTGCAGGGGCCTATAATTCACCCCTCCACTTT; d_gene: NA; abundance: NA; j_gene: TRBJ1-6; v_gene: TRBV6-5; len: 17
CDR3aa: CASSRGVWEQYF; CDR3nt: TGTGCCAGCAGCAGGGGGGTCTGGGAGCAGTACTTC; d_gene: NA; abundance: NA; j_gene: TRBJ2-7; v_gene: TRBV7-9; len: 12
CDR3aa: CASRGTGANEQFF; CDR3nt: TGCGCCAGCCGGGGGACGGGGGCAAATGAGCAGTTCTTC; d_gene: NA; abundance: many; j_gene: TRBJ2-1; v_gene: TRBV5-1; len: 13
CDR3aa: CASSKVRAGSSYEQYF; CDR3nt: TGTGCCAGCAGCAAAGTACGGGCAGGGAGCTCCTACGAGCAGTACTTC; d_gene: NA; abundance: few; j_gene: TRBJ2-7; v_gene: TRBV21-1; len: 16
CDR3aa: CAWSEGPVNTGELFF; CDR3nt: TGTGCCTGGAGTGAGGGTCCTGTGAACACCGGGGAGCTGTTTTTT; d_gene: NA; abundance: few; j_gene: TRBJ2-2; v_gene: TRBV30; len: 15
CDR3aa: CASSPQGDTQYF; CDR3nt: TGTGCCAGCAGCCCCCAGGGAGATACGCAGTATTTT; d_gene: NA; abundance: many; j_gene: TRBJ2-3; v_gene: TRBV3-1; len: 12
CDR3aa: CASSVGDRGRNTEAFF; CDR3nt: TGTGCCAGCAGTGTAGGGGACAGGGGAAGGAACACTGAAGCTTTCTTT; d_gene: TRBD1; abundance: many; j_gene: TRBJ1-1; v_gene: TRBV2; len: 16
CDR3aa: CASSLEGTGGYEQYF; CDR3nt: TGCGCCAGCAGCTTGGAAGGGACAGGGGGCTACGAGCAGTACTTC; d_gene: TRBD1; abundance: many; j_gene: TRBJ2-7; v_gene: TRBV5-1; len: 15
CDR3aa: CASSPDSTTYEQYF; CDR3nt: TGCGCCAGCAGCCCAGACTCCACTACCTACGAGCAGTACTTC; d_gene: NA; abundance: NA; j_gene: TRBJ2-7; v_gene: TRBV5-1; len: 14
CDR3aa: CASSPQGGMNTEAFF; CDR3nt: TGTGCCAGCAGTCCTCAGGGGGGAATGAACACTGAAGCTTTCTTT; d_gene: TRBD1; abundance: NA; j_gene: TRBJ1-1; v_gene: TRBV9; len: 15
CDR3aa: CASSFGGSPHNEQFF; CDR3nt: TGTGCCAGCAGTTTCGGGGGGTCCCCCCACAATGAGCAGTTCTTC; d_gene: TRBD2; abundance: many; j_gene: TRBJ2-1; v_gene: TRBV28; len: 15
CDR3aa: CATSDVGLAGVWEQFF; CDR3nt: TGTGCCACCAGTGATGTCGGACTAGCGGGAGTGTGGGAGCAGTTCTTC; d_gene: TRBD2; abundance: many; j_gene: TRBJ2-1; v_gene: TRBV24-1; len: 16
CDR3aa: CATRGRDGFNQPQHF; CDR3nt: TGTGCCACCCGCGGCCGGGACGGCTTCAATCAGCCCCAGCATTTT; d_gene: NA; abundance: few; j_gene: TRBJ1-5; v_gene: TRBV10-3; len: 15
CDR3aa: CASSFRGAGTDTQYF; CDR3nt: TGTGCCAGCAGCTTTCGCGGGGCGGGGACAGATACGCAGTATTTT; d_gene: NA; abundance: many; j_gene: TRBJ2-3; v_gene: TRBV11-2; len: 15
CDR3aa: CASSQAGEGATYEQYF; CDR3nt: TGCGCCAGCAGCCAAGCGGGGGAGGGGGCCACCTACGAGCAGTACTTC; d_gene: NA; abundance: NA; j_gene: TRBJ2-7; v_gene: TRBV4-1; len: 16
CDR3aa: CASSAGLAGGTGANVLTF; CDR3nt: TGTGCCAGCAGCGCTGGACTAGCGGGAGGGACGGGGGCCAACGTCCTGACTTTC; d_gene: TRBD2; abundance: few; j_gene: TRBJ2-6; v_gene: TRBV7-9; len: 18
CDR3aa: CASSPSSKNIQYF; CDR3nt: TGTGCCAGCAGTCCGTCCTCCAAAAACATTCAGTACTTC; d_gene: NA; abundance: many; j_gene: TRBJ2-4; v_gene: TRBV27; len: 13
CDR3aa: CSARLVLQETQYF; CDR3nt: TGCAGTGCTAGGCTTGTCCTCCAAGAGACCCAGTACTTC; d_gene: NA; abundance: few; j_gene: TRBJ2-5; v_gene: TRBV20-1; len: 13
CDR3aa: CSVEDQKLSERYNEQFF; CDR3nt: TGCAGCGTTGAAGATCAAAAACTGTCAGAACGATACAATGAGCAGTTCTTC; d_gene: NA; abundance: few; j_gene: TRBJ2-1; v_gene: TRBV29-1; len: 17
CDR3aa: CSARRGRGQNTEAFF; CDR3nt: TGCAGTGCTAGGAGGGGGAGGGGTCAGAACACTGAAGCTTTCTTT; d_gene: NA; abundance: few; j_gene: TRBJ1-1; v_gene: TRBV20-1; len: 15
CDR3aa: CSVEANFRGANEQFF; CDR3nt: TGCAGCGTTGAGGCCAATTTCCGGGGGGCTAATGAGCAGTTCTTC; d_gene: NA; abundance: NA; j_gene: TRBJ2-1; v_gene: TRBV29-1; len: 15
CDR3aa: CASSPQGPEAFF; CDR3nt: TGTGCCAGCAGCCCACAGGGACCTGAAGCTTTCTTT; d_gene: NA; abundance: NA; j_gene: TRBJ1-1; v_gene: TRBV12-3/TRBV12-4; len: 12
CDR3aa: CAISGQSYEQYF; CDR3nt: TGTGCCATCAGTGGGCAGTCCTACGAGCAGTACTTC; d_gene: NA; abundance: many; j_gene: TRBJ2-7; v_gene: TRBV10-3; len: 12
CDR3aa: CASSVVGGKQYF; CDR3nt: TGTGCCAGCAGCGTAGTAGGGGGGAAGCAGTACTTC; d_gene: NA; abundance: many; j_gene: TRBJ2-7; v_gene: TRBV9; len: 12
CDR3aa: CASTSRGTEAFF; CDR3nt: TGTGCCAGCACTTCTAGGGGCACTGAAGCTTTCTTT; d_gene: NA; abundance: few; j_gene: TRBJ1-1; v_gene: TRBV12-3/TRBV12-4; len: 12
CDR3aa: CSVDEREVGYGYTF; CDR3nt: TGCAGCGTTGATGAGAGGGAGGTCGGCTATGGCTACACCTTC; d_gene: NA; abundance: many; j_gene: TRBJ1-2; v_gene: TRBV29-1; len: 14
CDR3aa: CASSQDFRGASYEQYF; CDR3nt: TGTGCCAGCAGCCAAGATTTCCGGGGTGCCTCCTACGAGCAGTACTTC; d_gene: NA; abundance: few; j_gene: TRBJ2-7; v_gene: TRBV3-1; len: 16
CDR3aa: CSARGQGNSPLHF; CDR3nt: TGCAGTGCTAGAGGACAGGGTAATTCACCCCTCCACTTT; d_gene: TRBD1; abundance: few; j_gene: TRBJ1-6; v_gene: TRBV20-1; len: 13